The clone carrying this TCR beta chain was observed a few times. The PCR employed 60 Vbeta primers together with 13 Jbeta primers. Here immunoSEQ multiplex PCR was the method, and the copy in TCRdb shows in-frame clones only, minus some. The sample holds some 180,000 clones, over 75% seen once. This entry comes from a study of cytomegalovirus exposure and HLA in healthy donors. The V end was cut by 0 bases, the J end by 2 bases, with 4 bases between. There are 13 residues in the CDR3. CDR1 and CDR2 (germline): LNHNV, YYDKDF (reference sequence). Sequencing input: PBMCs. The TCR comes from a woman aged 45-60 years in good health and CMV-seronegative. The chain recombines TRBV15 with TRBJ1-1; D remains unclear. The CDR3 bases are TGTGCCACCAGCAGAGATCCAAACACTGAAGCTTTCTTT. As protein: CATSRDPNTEAFF.